This T cell receptor beta chain was captured in a study of cytomegalovirus exposure and HLA in healthy donors. Regarding this clone: The antigen remains undetermined.

The germline gives CDR1 SQVTM, CDR2 ANQGSEA. CDR3 length: 13 amino acids. J was trimmed by 7 bases and V by 7 bases; bases with no gene match: 8. Study results and limitations: In vitro work confirmed that a few CMV-associated chains recognize CMV antigens. A list of about 160 TCR beta chains associated with cytomegalovirus was given.

TCRdb's copy holds only in-frame clones and misses some; the assay was immunoSEQ multiplex PCR. The sample yields 100,000 to 150,000 clones, 88% seen once. Material for sequencing was PBMCs. The clonotype originates from a man younger than 45 in good health and CMV-seronegative. The V and J genes are TRBV29-1 and TRBJ2-1; TRBD1 matches 9 bases. The CDR3 spells CSAQGQGTNEQFF. CDR3 nucleotide sequence: TGCAGCGCTCAGGGACAGGGAACAAATGAGCAGTTCTTC.